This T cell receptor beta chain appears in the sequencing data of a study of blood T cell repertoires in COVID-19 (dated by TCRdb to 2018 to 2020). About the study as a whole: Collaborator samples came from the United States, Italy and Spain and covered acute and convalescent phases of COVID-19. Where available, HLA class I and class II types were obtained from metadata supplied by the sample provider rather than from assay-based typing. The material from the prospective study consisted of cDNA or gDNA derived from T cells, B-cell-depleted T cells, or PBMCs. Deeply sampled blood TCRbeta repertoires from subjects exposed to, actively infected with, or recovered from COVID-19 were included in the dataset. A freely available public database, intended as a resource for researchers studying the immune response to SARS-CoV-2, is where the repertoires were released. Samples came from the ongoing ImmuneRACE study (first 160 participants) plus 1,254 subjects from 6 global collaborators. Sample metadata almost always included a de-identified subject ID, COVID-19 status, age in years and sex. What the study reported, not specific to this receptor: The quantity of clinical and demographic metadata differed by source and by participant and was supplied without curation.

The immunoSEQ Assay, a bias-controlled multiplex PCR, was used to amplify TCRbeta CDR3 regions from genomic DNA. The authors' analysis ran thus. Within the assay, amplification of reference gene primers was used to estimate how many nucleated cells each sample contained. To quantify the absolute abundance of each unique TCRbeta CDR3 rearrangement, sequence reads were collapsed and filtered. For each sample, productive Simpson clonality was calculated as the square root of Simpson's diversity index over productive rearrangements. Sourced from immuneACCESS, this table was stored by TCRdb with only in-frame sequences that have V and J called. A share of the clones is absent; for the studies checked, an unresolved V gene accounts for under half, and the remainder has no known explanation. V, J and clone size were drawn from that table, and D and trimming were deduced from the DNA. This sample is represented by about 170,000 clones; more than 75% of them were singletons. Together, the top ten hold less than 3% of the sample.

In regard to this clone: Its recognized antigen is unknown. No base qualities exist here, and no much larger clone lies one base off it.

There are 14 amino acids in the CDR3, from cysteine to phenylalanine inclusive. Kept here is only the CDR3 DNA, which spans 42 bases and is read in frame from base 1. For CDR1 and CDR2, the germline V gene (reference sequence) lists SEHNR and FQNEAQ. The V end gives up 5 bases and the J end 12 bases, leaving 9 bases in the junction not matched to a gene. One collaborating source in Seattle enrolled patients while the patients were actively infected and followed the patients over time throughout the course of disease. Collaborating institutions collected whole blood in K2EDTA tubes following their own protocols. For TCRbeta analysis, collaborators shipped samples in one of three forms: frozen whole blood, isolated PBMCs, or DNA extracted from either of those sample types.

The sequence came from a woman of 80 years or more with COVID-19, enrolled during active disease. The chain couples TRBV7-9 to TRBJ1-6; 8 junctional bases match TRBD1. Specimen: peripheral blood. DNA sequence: TGTGCCAGCAGCCAGGACAGGGACTTAGTACCCCTCCACTTT. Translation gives CASSQDRDLVPLHF.